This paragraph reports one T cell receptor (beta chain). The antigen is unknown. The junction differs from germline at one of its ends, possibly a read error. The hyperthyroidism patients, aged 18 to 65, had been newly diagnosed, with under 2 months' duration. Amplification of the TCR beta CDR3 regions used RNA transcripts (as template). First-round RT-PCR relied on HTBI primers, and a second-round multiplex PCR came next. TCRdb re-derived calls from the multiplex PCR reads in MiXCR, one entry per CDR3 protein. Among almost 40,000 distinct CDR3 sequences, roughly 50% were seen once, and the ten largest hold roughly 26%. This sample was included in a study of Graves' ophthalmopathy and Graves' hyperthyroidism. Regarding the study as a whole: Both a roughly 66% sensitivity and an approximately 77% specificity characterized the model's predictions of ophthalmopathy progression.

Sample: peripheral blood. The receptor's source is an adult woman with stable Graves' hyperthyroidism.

The CDR3 spells CASQGAGTEAF. CDR3 DNA sequence: TGTGCCAGCCAGGGGGCCGGCACTGAAGCTTTC. V is TRBV25-1 and J is TRBJ2-6, with 8 bases fitting TRBD1. The CDR3 is made up of 11 amino acids. Germline loops: CDR1 MGHDK, CDR2 SYGVNS.